Detailed here is one T cell receptor beta chain. As yet, its antigen is unknown. The sample is drawn from a study of T-cell memory formation after mild COVID-19. Study-level findings and limits: While clones contracting from day 15 to 85 were balanced between CD4 and CD8, later expanders leaned CD4+. Clones from the second wave (peaking day 37) had unconfirmed SARS-CoV-2 specificity.

Constant-segment primers and 5'RACE yielded cDNA libraries for TCR alpha and TCR beta, each carrying sample barcodes and UMIs. MiXCR, run by TCRdb on the 5' RACE reads, gives a single entry per CDR3 protein. The sample records a few hundred thousand distinct CDR3 sequences, 15% to 20% being singletons. The germline V gene has CDR1 SGHVS and CDR2 FQNEAQ. V lost 3 bases to trimming and J lost 6 bases, with 9 bases between them. This CDR3 region has 12 residues. V is TRBV7-8 and J is TRBJ2-7, with no clear D. The sample consisted of PBMCs or a T cell subset sorted from them (not recorded which). The receptor's source is a man between 18 and 35 years old who had mild COVID-19 (a few samples of this study predate the infection). Cell type and time point are not known. CDR3 sequence: CASSFRSGEQYF. CDR3 coding DNA: TGTGCCAGCAGCTTTCGCTCCGGCGAGCAGTACTTC. The variable domain in full, completed from reference TRBV7-8 and TRBJ2-7, reads GAGVSQSPRYKVAKRGQDVALRCDPISGHVSLFWYQQALGQGPEFLTYFQNEAQLDKSGLPSDRFFAERPEGSVSTLKIQRTQQEDSAVYLCASSFRSGEQYFGPGTRLTVT.